These 17 T cell receptor beta chains share one sample of origin, sequenced in a study of blood T cell repertoires in COVID-19. TCRdb keeps only in-frame clones here, not all; method: immunoSEQ multiplex PCR. Of some 260,000 clones listed, about nine tenths were seen once; the top ten hold around 6.5%. Specimen: peripheral blood. The receptors here all came from a woman aged 25 to 45 with COVID-19, enrolled during active disease.

V gene TRBV7-2 combines with J gene TRBJ2-1; TRBD1 might be the D (6 bases). Germline loops: CDR1 SGHTA, CDR2 FQGNSA. The CDR3 contains 13 residues. Trimming cost V 2 bases and J 8 bases, with 10 bases left between them. The CDR3 DNA is TGTGCCAGCAGCTTAACAGGGTTGGATGAGCAGTTCTTC. Protein product: CASSLTGLDEQFF.

This chain joins TRBV5-6 and TRBJ2-5; TRBD1 might be the D (5 bases). CDR1 is SGHDT, CDR2 YYEEEE, per germline. The CDR3 loop spans 14 amino acids. V lost 3 bases, J lost 5 bases, and 14 bases lay in between. CDR3 sequence reads: CASSWGRGRETQYF. The CDR3 nucleotides are TGTGCCAGCAGCTGGGGCAGAGGTCGGGAGACCCAGTACTTC. Using reference TRBV5-6 and TRBJ2-5 for the parts outside the CDR3, the full variable domain is DAGVTQSPTHLIKTRGQQVTLRCSPKSGHDTVSWYQQALGQGPQFIFQYYEEEERQRGNFPDRFSGHQFPNYSSELNVNALLLGDSALYLCASSWGRGRETQYFGPGTRLLVL.

The CDR3 is CASSQARGLGYTF. For the CDR3, the DNA is TGTGCCAGCAGCCAAGCCAGGGGGCTTGGCTACACCTTC. The V call is TRBV3-1 (or the pseudogene TRBV3-2), the J call TRBJ1-2, with 8 bases fitting TRBD1. The ends lost 1 base at V and 7 bases at J; junction bases unmatched: 2. Looked up from germline, CDR1 is LGHDT and CDR2 is YNNKEL (reference sequence). The length of the CDR3 is 13 residues.

V usage is TRBV7-8 and J usage is TRBJ2-7, with 8 positions matching TRBD2. There are 15 residues in the CDR3. CDR1 and CDR2 from the germline V gene are SGHVS and FQNEAQ. Trimming removed 1 base from V and 2 bases from J; junction bases left unmatched: 4. CDR3 DNA: TGTGCCAGCAGCTTAGGTGCGGGAGGAACCTACGAGCAGTACGTC. Protein: CASSLGAGGTYEQYV.

This rearrangement joins TRBV7-9 to TRBJ2-1, with a weak D call TRBD2 (6 bases). Germline CDR1 SEHNR, CDR2 FQNEAQ (reference sequence). The CDR3 loop spans 12 amino acids. V was shortened by 5 bases and J by 6 bases, with 8 bases between the two germline ends. The DNA of the CDR3 is TGTGCCAGCAGCGGGACTCTCAATGAGCAGTTCTTC. Its protein is CASSGTLNEQFF. Looking up the rest from reference TRBV7-9 and TRBJ2-1 gives the full variable domain: DTGVSQNPRHKITKRGQNVTFRCDPISEHNRLYWYRQTLGQGPEFLTYFQNEAQLEKSRLLSDRFSAERPKGSFSTLEIQRTEQGDSAMYLCASSGTLNEQFFGPGTRLTVL.

The J gene is TRBJ2-7, the V gene TRBV7-8; D gene uncertain. V lost 3 bases, J lost 6 bases, and 12 bases lay in between. The length of the CDR3 is 13 residues. The germline V gene has CDR1 SGHVS and CDR2 FQNEAQ. The CDR3: CASSFGSGGEQYV. The CDR3 DNA is TGTGCCAGCAGCTTCGGTTCAGGTGGCGAGCAGTACGTC.

The gene calls are TRBV6-6 and TRBJ1-4, with unresolved D. The CDR3 is 11 amino acids. The germline V and J ends were trimmed by 9 bases and 3 bases, with 5 bases remaining between them. Germline assignment: CDR1 MNHNY and CDR2 SVGAGI (reference sequence). CDR3 amino acids: CASGPNEKLFF. The DNA of the CDR3 is TGTGCCAGTGGGCCTAATGAAAAACTGTTTTTT.

CDR3 in DNA: TGTGCCAGCAGTACCCCGGGACTAGCGGACAATGAGCAGTTCTTC. Translating gives CASSTPGLADNEQFF. This rearrangement joins TRBV27 to TRBJ2-1, with 11 nucleotides matching TRBD2. Per germline, CDR1 MNHEY and CDR2 SMNVEV (reference sequence). The V and J ends lost 5 bases and 5 bases, in that order; junction bases with no gene match: 5. The CDR3 consists of 15 residues.

The V call is TRBV6-4, the J call TRBJ2-2, with TRBD1 identical over 8 bases. CDR1 is MRHNA, CDR2 SNTAGT, per germline. V shed 6 bases and J 4 bases; nucleotides not matched to a gene: 4. There are 14 residues in the CDR3. The CDR3 region is CASRKDRGTGELFF. The CDR3 DNA reads TGTGCCAGCAGAAAAGACAGGGGCACCGGGGAGCTGTTTTTT.

The V gene is TRBV19, the J gene TRBJ1-1; D remains ambiguous. The CDR3 spans 14 residues. V lost 1 base and J 1 base, leaving 7 bases between the germline ends. CDR1 is LNHDA and CDR2 is SQIVND in the germline V gene (reference sequence). CDR3: CASSIGPGNTEAFF. In nucleotides, the CDR3 is TGTGCCAGTAGTATAGGGCCTGGGAACACTGAAGCTTTCTTT.

The chain employs TRBV19 and TRBJ1-5; D is unresolved. Looked up from germline, CDR1 is LNHDA and CDR2 is SQIVND (reference sequence). With 1 base removed from V and 4 bases from J, the gap between germline ends came to 2 bases. This CDR3 has 12 amino acids. CDR3 DNA: TGTGCCAGTAGTATAGCGAATCAGCCCCAGCATTTT. Its protein product is CASSIANQPQHF.

V and J are TRBV19 and TRBJ1-1; 9 bases fit TRBD1. This CDR3 comprises 14 residues. Germline V CDR1 and CDR2: LNHDA, SQIVND (reference sequence). J gave up 0 bases and V 6 bases, and 2 bases lay outside the gene matches. The chain's CDR3 is CASRGQGVNTEAFF. The CDR3 nucleotides are TGTGCCAGTAGGGGACAGGGTGTGAACACTGAAGCTTTCTTT.

The chain recombines TRBV5-8 with TRBJ2-7; TRBD1 matches at 8 bases. Germline V gene sequence: CDR1 SGHTS, CDR2 YDEGEE. The CDR3 loop spans 15 amino acids. Trimming cost V 3 bases and J 2 bases; bases outside gene matches: 7. CDR3 in DNA: TGTGCCAGCAGCTCCCGGGACAGGTTTACCTACGAGCAGTACTTC. Translation gives CASSSRDRFTYEQYF.

This clone was seen a few times. The rearrangement uses TRBV4-1 and TRBJ1-5; D might be TRBD1 (5 bases). Germline CDR1 MGHRA, CDR2 YSYEKL. The CDR3 length is 14 residues. V lost 3 bases and J lost 6, with 12 bases in between. The CDR3 sequence is CASSHTGIPQPQHF. CDR3 nucleotides: TGCGCCAGCAGCCATACAGGTATCCCTCAGCCCCAGCATTTT.

The chain is built from TRBV4-1 and TRBJ2-3; no clear D. CDR1 is MGHRA and CDR2 is YSYEKL in the germline V gene. There are 12 residues in the CDR3. Trimming took off 3 bases at V and 5 bases at J, with 6 bases between the two ends. DNA for the CDR3: TGCGCCAGCAGCCACCCGCGAGATACGCAGTATTTT. As protein: CASSHPRDTQYF.

The chain combines TRBV9 with TRBJ1-4, with unresolved D. Trimming cost V 0 bases and J 8 bases, with 14 bases left between them. The CDR3 length is 15 residues. Per germline, CDR1 SGDLS and CDR2 YYNGEE. The CDR3 DNA reads as TGTGCCAGCAGCGTAGCTACCCGGGTAGGAGAAAAACTGTTTTTT. This sequence encodes CASSVATRVGEKLFF.

V is TRBV2 and J is TRBJ2-1; perhaps TRBD2 as D (7 bases). There are 12 residues in the CDR3. Germline CDR1 is SNHLY and CDR2 is FYNNEI. V lost 6 bases, J lost 6 bases, and 9 bases lay in between. The CDR3 DNA reads TGTGCCAGCAGGGGGGGGCCCAATGAGCAGTTCTTC. Translated, it gives CASRGGPNEQFF.